These 12 T cell receptor beta chains came from one sample sequenced in a study of shared T cell receptors in the human thymus. Only in-frame clones appear in the TCRdb table, and some are missing; sequencing was by immunoSEQ multiplex PCR. The repertoire includes about 380,000 clones, approximately 95% of them detected once, and approximately 0.02% sits in the top ten. Sequenced sample: thymocytes. These receptors came from a human donor.

The chain has TRBV27 and TRBJ1-1; perhaps TRBD1 as D (6 bases). V was pared by 5 bases and J by 7 bases, with 17 bases between. Looked up from germline, CDR1 is MNHEY and CDR2 is SMNVEV (reference sequence). This CDR3 comprises 14 residues. As DNA, the CDR3 is TGTGCCAGCAGTCACAACCAAAGAGGGGGTGAAGCTTTCTTT. The encoded protein is CASSHNQRGGEAFF.

The chain joins TRBV27 to TRBJ2-7, with D perhaps TRBD1 (5 bases). Trimming shortened V by 2 bases and J by 2 bases, and 16 bases separated the two germline ends. CDR3 length: 16 residues. Germline values: CDR1 MNHEY, CDR2 SMNVEV (reference sequence). CDR3 nucleotides: TGTGCCAGCAGTTTACCCTGCCGGCAGGGCGCCTACGAGCAGTACTTC. This codes for CASSLPCRQGAYEQYF.

This chain joins TRBV27 and TRBJ1-6, with TRBD1 matching over 7 bases. Unmatched junction bases numbered 10, after V lost 1 base and J lost 10 bases. Germline V gives CDR1 MNHEY, CDR2 SMNVEV (reference sequence). This CDR3 comprises 16 residues. The CDR3 DNA follows: TGTGCCAGCAGTTTATTAGTGACAGGGAAAGAATCACCCCTCCACTTT. This encodes CASSLLVTGKESPLHF.

The table lists this clone with a count of one. This chain links TRBV25-1 with TRBJ2-2; D not resolved. V was cut by 5 bases and J by 4 bases, with 11 bases left in between. The V gene's germline CDR1 is MGHDK and CDR2 SYGVNS. The CDR3 length is 14 residues. CDR3 residues: CASSSPKCTGELFF. The CDR3 DNA reads as TGTGCCAGCAGTAGCCCAAAATGCACCGGGGAGCTGTTTTTT.

The rearrangement links TRBV19 to TRBJ1-1; D perhaps matches TRBD1 (6 bases). Germline V gives CDR1 LNHDA, CDR2 SQIVND (reference sequence). Deletions cut 7 bases from V and 3 bases from J, with 15 bases between. The CDR3 length is 14 residues. The CDR3 region is CASNPTGLDTEAFF. The CDR3 DNA reads TGTGCCAGTAATCCAACAGGGTTAGACACTGAAGCTTTCTTT.

The chain links TRBV6-1 to TRBJ1-6, with 8 bases identical to TRBD1. CDR3 length: 18 residues. Germline V gives CDR1 MNHNS, CDR2 SASEGT. J gave up 5 bases and V 2 bases, and 11 bases lay outside the gene matches. CDR3: CASSESRTGRKDNSPLHF. The CDR3 DNA reads TGTGCCAGCAGTGAATCTAGGACAGGGAGGAAGGATAATTCACCCCTCCACTTT.

The V and J genes are TRBV28 and TRBJ2-1, with TRBD2 identical over 11 bases. V shed 5 bases and J 2 bases; nucleotides not matched to a gene: 5. The CDR3 has 16 amino acids. Germline V gene lookup returns CDR1 MDHEN and CDR2 SYDVKM. Here the CDR3 reads CASSTPGLAAYNEQFF. DNA of the CDR3: TGTGCCAGCAGTACTCCGGGACTAGCGGCCTACAATGAGCAGTTCTTC. Full variable domain (outside the CDR3, taken from reference TRBV28 and TRBJ2-1): DVKVTQSSRYLVKRTGEKVFLECVQDMDHENMFWYRQDPGLGLRLIYFSYDVKMKEKGDIPEGYSVSREKKERFSLILESASTNQTSMYLCASSTPGLAAYNEQFFGPGTRLTVL.

In nucleotides, the CDR3 is TGTGCCAGCAGCAGAGGCCCTAGCAGGGGCTCAGATACGCAGTATTTT. Protein product: CASSRGPSRGSDTQYF. The chain links TRBV5-4 to TRBJ2-3; maybe TRBD1 (6 bases). V was trimmed by 4 bases and J by 4 bases, leaving 19 bases between them. CDR3 length: 16 amino acids. Germline V lookup: CDR1 SGHNT, CDR2 YYREEE (reference sequence). The variable domain in full, completed from reference TRBV5-4 and TRBJ2-3, reads ETGVTQSPTHLIKTRGQQVTLRCSSQSGHNTVSWYQQALGQGPQFIFQYYREEENGRGNFPPRFSGLQFPNYSSELNVNALELDDSALYLCASSRGPSRGSDTQYFGPGTRLTVL.

The chain links TRBV7-9 to TRBJ2-1, with D perhaps TRBD1 (5 bases). Trimming took off 4 bases at V and 2 bases at J, with 21 bases between the two ends. Germline V gene data show CDR1 as SEHNR and CDR2 as FQNEAQ (reference sequence). The CDR3 is 18 amino acids. The CDR3: CASSSDTGPNSPYNEQFF. The DNA for the CDR3 is TGTGCCAGCAGCTCGGACACAGGTCCCAATAGCCCCTACAATGAGCAGTTCTTC.

The gene calls are TRBV4-1 and TRBJ2-7, with 14 bases matching TRBD2. The CDR3 consists of 17 residues. Trimming removed 1 base from V and 4 bases from J; junction bases left unmatched: 6. Germline CDR1 and CDR2: MGHRA and YSYEKL. CDR3 protein: CASSQGGGLAGVYEQYF. The CDR3 bases are TGCGCCAGCAGCCAAGGGGGGGGACTAGCGGGAGTTTACGAGCAGTACTTC.

The chain links TRBV19 to TRBJ2-4; D is uncertain. Trimming pared 3 bases from V and 1 base from J, leaving 16 bases between. Germline V gene data show CDR1 as LNHDA and CDR2 as SQIVND (reference sequence). This CDR3 has 17 residues. DNA of the CDR3: TGTGCCAGTAGTATTCAGAGTACCTTGGTCGCCAAAAACATTCAGTACTTC. It yields the protein CASSIQSTLVAKNIQYF.

The gene calls are TRBV28 and TRBJ2-7; possible D gene TRBD1, 6 bases. CDR3 length equals 13 residues. CDR1 and CDR2 from the germline V gene are MDHEN and SYDVKM. The V and J ends lost 3 bases and 7 bases respectively, with 13 bases between them. Written as DNA, the CDR3 is TGTGCCAGCAGTTTGGCCTCAGGGGATGAGCAGTACTTC. This gives the protein CASSLASGDEQYF.